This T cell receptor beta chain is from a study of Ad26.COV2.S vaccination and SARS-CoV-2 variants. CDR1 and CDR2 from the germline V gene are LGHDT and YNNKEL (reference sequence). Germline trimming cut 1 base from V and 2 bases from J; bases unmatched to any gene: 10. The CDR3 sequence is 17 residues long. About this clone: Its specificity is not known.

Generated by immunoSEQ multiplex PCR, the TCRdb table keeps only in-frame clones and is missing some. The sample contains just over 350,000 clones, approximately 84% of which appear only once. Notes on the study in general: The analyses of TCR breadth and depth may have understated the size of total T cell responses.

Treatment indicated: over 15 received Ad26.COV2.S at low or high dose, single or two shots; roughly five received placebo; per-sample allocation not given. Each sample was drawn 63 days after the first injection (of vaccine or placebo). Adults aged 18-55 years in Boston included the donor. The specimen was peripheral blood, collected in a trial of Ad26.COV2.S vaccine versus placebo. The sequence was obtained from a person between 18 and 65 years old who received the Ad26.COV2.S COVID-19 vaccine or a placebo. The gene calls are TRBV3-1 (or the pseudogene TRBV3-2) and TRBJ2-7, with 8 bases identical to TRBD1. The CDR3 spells CASSQGIQGARTYEQYF. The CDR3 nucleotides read TGTGCCAGCAGCCAAGGGATCCAGGGGGCGCGGACCTACGAGCAGTACTTC.